The rows below give T cell receptor beta chains drawn from one sample of a study of blood T cell repertoires in COVID-19. Using immunoSEQ multiplex PCR, the repertoire was profiled, and TCRdb retains in-frame clones only, with some absent. Of roughly 100,000 clones listed, roughly nine tenths are singletons. What was sequenced was peripheral blood. These receptors all come from a woman aged 80 or older in a cohort sampled during active COVID-19. Both conserved end residues are part of each CDR3. A D gene is named only where the DNA matches it firmly. Size is stated for part of the rows, as once, few or many counts, or as a class when the clone is expanded.

NA	NA	TRBV21-1	TRBJ2-7	TGTGCCAGCAGCAATCGGACACCGAAGTACCCCTACGAGCAGTACTTC	CASSNRTPKYPYEQYF
NA	NA	TRBV14	TRBJ2-2	TGTGCCAGCAGCCACGGGCGGGGCTACATATCCACCGGGGAGCTGTTTTTT	CASSHGRGYISTGELFF
NA	TRBD1	TRBV19	TRBJ1-1	TGTGCCAGTAACAACGGGGGCAGGGGGCTGGTCGGGCTAAACACTGAAGCTTTCTTT	CASNNGGRGLVGLNTEAFF
NA	TRBD2	TRBV7-2	TRBJ2-1	TGTGCCAGCAGCTTAGGCCCTTTAGCGGGAGGGCCCAGTGAGCAGTTCTTC	CASSLGPLAGGPSEQFF
NA	TRBD1	TRBV6-2/TRBV6-3	TRBJ2-6	TGTGCCAGCAGTCCCCGACAGGGGGCGAGGTGGGCCAACGTCCTGACTTTC	CASSPRQGARWANVLTF
NA	NA	TRBV18	TRBJ2-2	TGTGCCAGCTCACTCCTAGAAAACACCGGGGAGCTGTTTTTT	CASSLLENTGELFF
NA	NA	TRBV5-1	TRBJ1-3	TGCGCCAGCAGCTTGGCAGGGACTGGAAACACCATATATTTT	CASSLAGTGNTIYF
NA	TRBD2	TRBV19	TRBJ2-1	TGTGCCAGTAGTCCCCTAGCGGGAGGTAATGAGCAGTTCTTC	CASSPLAGGNEQFF
once	TRBD1	TRBV29-1	TRBJ1-5	TGCAGCGCCGCTACCGGGACAGGAAATCAGCCCCAGCATTTT	CSAATGTGNQPQHF
NA	NA	TRBV21-1	TRBJ2-7	TGTGCCAGCAGCAAAGAGGGGGCGGGTTCCTACGAGCAGTACTTC	CASSKEGAGSYEQYF
NA	NA	TRBV30	TRBJ1-4	TGTGCCTGGAGTGTGGGCGAAAAACTGTTTTTT	CAWSVGEKLFF
NA	NA	TRBV5-1	TRBJ2-5	TGCGCCAGCAGCTTGGGTGCGGGGCTTGAGACCCAGTACTTC	CASSLGAGLETQYF
NA	TRBD1	TRBV10-3	TRBJ1-4	TGTGCCATCAGTCAGGGACAGGTGGACGAAAAACTGTTTTTT	CAISQGQVDEKLFF
NA	NA	TRBV18	TRBJ2-7	TGTGCCAGCTCACCAGGTAGCCAATCCTACGAGCAGTACTTC	CASSPGSQSYEQYF
NA	NA	TRBV6-6	TRBJ1-6	TGTGCCAGCAGTTACCGGACAGAAGATTCACCCCTCCACTTT	CASSYRTEDSPLHF
NA	NA	TRBV19	TRBJ2-7	TGTGCCAGTACCCAGAGGGGGGGCTACGAGCAGTACTTC	CASTQRGGYEQYF
NA	TRBD2	TRBV9	TRBJ2-1	TGTGCCAGCAGCACCACAGCGGGGGCCCCCTACAATGAGCAGTTCTTC	CASSTTAGAPYNEQFF
NA	NA	TRBV5-5	TRBJ2-1	TGTGCCAGCAGCCCCCGCCCGCGAGCCGGGTACAATGAGCAGTTCTTC	CASSPRPRAGYNEQFF
NA	NA	TRBV11-2	TRBJ2-1	TGTGCCAGCAGCCCGAACCGGGAGGAGCAGTTCTTC	CASSPNREEQFF
NA	TRBD1	TRBV29-1	TRBJ2-7	TGCAGCGTTGAAGGAAGGACAGGCTACGAGCAGTACTTC	CSVEGRTGYEQYF
NA	NA	TRBV14	TRBJ1-3	TGTGCCAGCTGTTACCGGACAAGGCCTGTCATTGGAAACACCATATATTTT	CASCYRTRPVIGNTIYF
NA	NA	TRBV10-3	TRBJ2-2	TGTGCCATCAGTACCAGACAGGATTCGGAGCTGTTTTTT	CAISTRQDSELFF
NA	TRBD2	TRBV19	TRBJ2-1	TGTGCCAGTAGTAAGGGACTAGCGGACCCGGTCTCCTACAATGAGCAGTTCTTC	CASSKGLADPVSYNEQFF
NA	TRBD2	TRBV13	TRBJ2-1	TGTGCCAGCAGCTGGGGTAGCGGGACCTCCTACAATGAGCAGTTCTTC	CASSWGSGTSYNEQFF
NA	NA	TRBV27	TRBJ2-2	TGTGCCAGCAGTTGGACAGTAGGGATTGCCGGGGAGCTGTTTTTT	CASSWTVGIAGELFF
NA	TRBD2	TRBV9	TRBJ2-6	TGTGCCAGCAGCGTAGGGGCTCGGGGGACTAGCCGGCTCTCTGGGGCCAACGTCCTGACTTTC	CASSVGARGTSRLSGANVLTF
NA	TRBD1	TRBV5-6	TRBJ2-7	TGTGCCAGCAGCGACAGGGGACTCCTCGACGAGCAGTACTTC	CASSDRGLLDEQYF
NA	NA	TRBV6-1	TRBJ2-3	TGTGCCAGCAGTGAAGCAGCCTCCAGGGGCCAAGGGGATACGCAGTATTTT	CASSEAASRGQGDTQYF
NA	TRBD2	TRBV9	TRBJ2-3	TGTGCCAGCAGCGTTACTAGCGGGAGCTTTACAGATACGCAGTATTTT	CASSVTSGSFTDTQYF
NA	NA	TRBV19	TRBJ1-1	TGTGCCACTGGAGGGCAGCCGAACACTGAAGCTTTCTTT	CATGGQPNTEAFF
NA	TRBD1	TRBV5-1	TRBJ2-4	TGCGCCAGCAGCACTGGACAGGGGGGGATAAGCAAAAACATTCAGTACTTC	CASSTGQGGISKNIQYF
NA	NA	TRBV27	TRBJ1-3	TGTGCCAGCAGCGAGCGACTGCCAGGGGAACGAAACACCATATATTTT	CASSERLPGERNTIYF
NA	TRBD1	TRBV30	TRBJ1-5	TGTGCCTGGAGTCTAGGACAGGGGAATCAGCCCCAGCATTTT	CAWSLGQGNQPQHF
NA	TRBD1	TRBV3-1/TRBV3-2	TRBJ2-2	TGTGCCAGCAGCCAAACGCAGGGGGCGAACACCGGGGAGCTGTTTTTT	CASSQTQGANTGELFF
NA	TRBD1	TRBV11-2	TRBJ2-1	TGTGCCAGCAGCAACTGGGTAGGACAGGCACAGTTCTTC	CASSNWVGQAQFF
NA	NA	TRBV12-3/TRBV12-4	TRBJ2-2	TGTGCCAGCAGACCGGGTGACGGGGAGCTGTTTTTT	CASRPGDGELFF
NA	TRBD1	TRBV18	TRBJ2-7	TGTGCCAGCTCACGGACAGGGAGAAACGAGCAGTACTTC	CASSRTGRNEQYF
NA	NA	TRBV4-2	TRBJ2-7	TGTGCCAGCAGCCTCGCGCAGTCACAAGGTCCGGGCTACGAGCAGTACTTC	CASSLAQSQGPGYEQYF
few	TRBD1	TRBV18	TRBJ1-3	TGTGCCAGCTCACATATACGACAGGGGGCATCTGGAAACACCATATATTTT	CASSHIRQGASGNTIYF
NA	NA	TRBV6-1	TRBJ2-2	TGTGCCAGCAGTGATTTTAGACAGAACACCGGGGAGCTGTTTTTT	CASSDFRQNTGELFF
NA	NA	TRBV3-1/TRBV3-2	TRBJ2-2	TGTGCCAGCAGCCAAGCCCAACGACTCAGGGGGGCCGGGGAGCTGTTTTTT	CASSQAQRLRGAGELFF
NA	NA	TRBV11-3	TRBJ1-1	TGTGCCAGCAGCTTAGGTACGGCAGGAGGTGCTTTCTTT	CASSLGTAGGAFF
NA	TRBD2	TRBV9	TRBJ2-3	TGTGCCAGCAGTAAGGTAGCGGGAGGGTCAGATACGCAGTATTTT	CASSKVAGGSDTQYF
NA	TRBD1	TRBV5-1	TRBJ2-5	TGCGCCAGCAACGTACAGGGGCAAGAGACCCAGTACTTC	CASNVQGQETQYF
NA	TRBD1	TRBV6-5	TRBJ1-1	TGTGCCAGCATTCTGGACAGGGGAGGAACTGAAGCTTTCTTT	CASILDRGGTEAFF
few	NA	TRBV29-1	TRBJ1-1	TGCAGCGTAAAGAGGGAGGGCCCTGAAGCTTTCTTT	CSVKREGPEAFF
NA	NA	TRBV27	TRBJ1-5	TGTGCCAGTACCGGCAGGGCTAGCAATCAGCCCCAGCATTTT	CASTGRASNQPQHF
few	NA	TRBV30	TRBJ1-2	TGTGCCTGGAGTGTCTGGCAGGGGATGAGTGGCTACACCTTC	CAWSVWQGMSGYTF
NA	TRBD2	TRBV5-1	TRBJ2-1	TGCGCCAGCAGCTTCCCTAGCGGGGTCCCCCGTGTCTTC	CASSFPSGVPRVF
NA	NA	TRBV11-3	TRBJ2-1	TGTGCCAGCATGGACGGCCGGGGGTACAATGAGCAGTTCTTC	CASMDGRGYNEQFF
NA	TRBD1	TRBV6-2/TRBV6-3	TRBJ2-3	TGTGCCAGCAGTAGGATAGGGACAGGGGGGAGTACGCAGTATTTT	CASSRIGTGGSTQYF
NA	TRBD2	TRBV28	TRBJ2-7	TGTGCCAGCAGTTTAAGTTTGTCTAGCGGGAGGATAGGCGAGCAGTACTTC	CASSLSLSSGRIGEQYF
NA	TRBD2	TRBV7-3	TRBJ2-3	TGTGCCAGCAGCCCGCACGGGGGGGCTAGCACAGATACGCAGTATTTT	CASSPHGGASTDTQYF
NA	NA	TRBV5-4	TRBJ2-7	TGTGCCAGCAGCTCCGCAGGGCCTGGGGAGCAGTACTTC	CASSSAGPGEQYF
NA	NA	TRBV10-2	TRBJ1-1	TGCGCCAGCATTAATAACCGGGGTACTGAAGCTTTCTTT	CASINNRGTEAFF
few	NA	TRBV29-1	TRBJ1-3	TGCAGCGTTGACTTAACGGGTGGAAACACCATATATTTT	CSVDLTGGNTIYF
NA	NA	TRBV21-1	TRBJ2-7	TGTGCCAGCAGCGAACCTAGAGGAGCGGGGGCGGACTACGAGCAGTACTTC	CASSEPRGAGADYEQYF